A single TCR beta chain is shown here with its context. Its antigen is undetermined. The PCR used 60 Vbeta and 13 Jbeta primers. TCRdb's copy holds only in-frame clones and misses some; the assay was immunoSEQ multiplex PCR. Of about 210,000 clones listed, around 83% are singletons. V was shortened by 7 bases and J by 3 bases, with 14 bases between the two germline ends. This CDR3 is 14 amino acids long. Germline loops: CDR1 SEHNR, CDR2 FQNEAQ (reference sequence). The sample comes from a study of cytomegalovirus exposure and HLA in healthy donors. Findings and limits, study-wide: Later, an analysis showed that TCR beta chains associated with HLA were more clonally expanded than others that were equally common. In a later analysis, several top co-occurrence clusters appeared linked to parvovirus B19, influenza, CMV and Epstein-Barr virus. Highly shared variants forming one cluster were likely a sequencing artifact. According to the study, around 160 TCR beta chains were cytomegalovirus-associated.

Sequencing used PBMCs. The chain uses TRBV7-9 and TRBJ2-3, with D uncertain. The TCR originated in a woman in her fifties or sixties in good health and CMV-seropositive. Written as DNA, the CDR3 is TGTGCCAGCACCCGCGGTGGATGGACAGATACGCAGTATTTT. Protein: CASTRGGWTDTQYF.